Listed below are T cell receptor beta chains from one sample, sequenced in a study of T cells in Graves' hyperthyroidism and ophthalmopathy. TCRdb re-analysed the multiplex PCR reads in MiXCR, keeping a single row per CDR3 protein. Among 200,000 to 250,000 distinct CDR3 sequences listed, roughly 15% were seen once. What was sequenced was blood. The receptors come from a woman younger than 30 with Graves' ophthalmopathy. Each CDR3 is given with its conserved first and last residue. Each record gives: V gene, D gene, CDR3 length, clone size, J gene, CDR3 protein, CDR3 DNA. D genes are given only for firm matches. Clone sizes are given selectively: once, few, many, or a class where the clone is expanded.

v_gene: TRBV27; d_gene: NA; len: 14; abundance: many; j_gene: TRBJ1-2; CDR3aa: CASSFAGTNYGYTF; CDR3nt: TGTGCCAGCAGTTTTGCAGGGACTAACTATGGCTACACCTTC
v_gene: TRBV3-1; d_gene: TRBD2; len: 15; abundance: many; j_gene: TRBJ2-3; CDR3aa: CASSQEGLLRDTQYF; CDR3nt: TGTGCCAGCAGCCAGGAGGGACTACTTAGAGATACGCAGTATTTT
v_gene: TRBV28; d_gene: TRBD2; len: 17; abundance: NA; j_gene: TRBJ2-1; CDR3aa: CASSSLFGASGPNEQFF; CDR3nt: TGTGCCAGCAGTTCCCTTTTCGGGGCTAGCGGTCCCAATGAGCAGTTCTTC
v_gene: TRBV7-9; d_gene: NA; len: 15; abundance: many; j_gene: TRBJ2-7; CDR3aa: CASSWQGVSGYEQYF; CDR3nt: TGTGCCAGCAGCTGGCAAGGAGTATCGGGTTACGAGCAGTACTTC
v_gene: TRBV28; d_gene: TRBD2; len: 19; abundance: many; j_gene: TRBJ2-1; CDR3aa: CASSPMTSGITGRYNEQFF; CDR3nt: TGTGCCAGCAGTCCGATGACTAGCGGGATTACGGGACGCTACAATGAGCAGTTCTTC
v_gene: TRBV5-4; d_gene: TRBD2; len: 14; abundance: NA; j_gene: TRBJ2-7; CDR3aa: CASSIAGGPNEQYF; CDR3nt: TGTGCCAGCAGCATAGCGGGAGGGCCCAACGAGCAGTACTTC
v_gene: TRBV12-5; d_gene: NA; len: 14; abundance: many; j_gene: TRBJ1-2; CDR3aa: CASGLGQGNYGYTF; CDR3nt: TGTGCTAGTGGTTTGGGCCAGGGAAACTATGGCTACACCTTC
v_gene: TRBV6-1; d_gene: TRBD1; len: 15; abundance: few; j_gene: TRBJ1-3; CDR3aa: CASSQQGAVGNTICF; CDR3nt: TGTGCCAGCAGCCAACAGGGGGCTGTTGGAAACACCATATGTTTT
v_gene: TRBV9; d_gene: NA; len: 16; abundance: many; j_gene: TRBJ1-3; CDR3aa: CASSVVGTGGGNTIYF; CDR3nt: TGTGCCAGCAGCGTAGTCGGGACGGGCGGTGGAAACACCATATATTTT
v_gene: TRBV12-3/TRBV12-4; d_gene: NA; len: 15; abundance: NA; j_gene: TRBJ1-1; CDR3aa: CASSLSAPGESEAFF; CDR3nt: TGTGCCAGCAGTTTATCCGCCCCGGGAGAGAGTGAAGCTTTCTTT
v_gene: TRBV11-2; d_gene: NA; len: 15; abundance: NA; j_gene: TRBJ1-3; CDR3aa: CASSQGHDKGNTIYF; CDR3nt: TGTGCCAGCAGCCAAGGACACGACAAAGGAAACACCATATATTTT
v_gene: TRBV30; d_gene: TRBD1; len: 15; abundance: many; j_gene: TRBJ2-3; CDR3aa: CAWSSRTGGSDTQYF; CDR3nt: TGTGCCTGGAGTTCTCGGACAGGGGGTTCAGATACGCAGTATTTT
v_gene: TRBV7-7; d_gene: NA; len: 15; abundance: few; j_gene: TRBJ2-2; CDR3aa: CASSMPTADTGELFF; CDR3nt: TGTGCTAGCAGCATGCCGACAGCTGACACCGGGGAGCTGTTTTTT
v_gene: TRBV5-5; d_gene: TRBD2; len: 14; abundance: many; j_gene: TRBJ2-5; CDR3aa: CASSLGTSEETQYF; CDR3nt: TGTGCCAGCAGCTTGGGGACTAGCGAAGAGACCCAGTACTTC
v_gene: TRBV6-2/TRBV6-3; d_gene: NA; len: 16; abundance: NA; j_gene: TRBJ2-7; CDR3aa: CASSYSGADRLYEQYF; CDR3nt: TGTGCCAGCAGTTACTCGGGGGCGGACCGCCTCTACGAGCAGTACTTC
v_gene: TRBV3-1; d_gene: NA; len: 14; abundance: many; j_gene: TRBJ2-1; CDR3aa: CASSQDPRYNEQFF; CDR3nt: TGTGCCAGCAGCCAAGATCCCCGGTACAATGAGCAGTTCTTC
v_gene: TRBV7-2; d_gene: NA; len: 14; abundance: many; j_gene: TRBJ1-1; CDR3aa: CASSLAGGGTEAFF; CDR3nt: TGCGCCAGCAGCTTGGCTGGGGGAGGCACTGAAGCTTTCTTT
v_gene: TRBV5-5; d_gene: TRBD2; len: 14; abundance: many; j_gene: TRBJ2-1; CDR3aa: CASSIPGLGDEQFF; CDR3nt: TGTGCCAGCAGCATCCCGGGACTAGGGGATGAGCAGTTCTTC
v_gene: TRBV10-1; d_gene: NA; len: 13; abundance: many; j_gene: TRBJ2-7; CDR3aa: CASSEPGSYEQYF; CDR3nt: TGCGCCAGTAGTGAACCCGGCTCCTACGAGCAGTACTTC
v_gene: TRBV18; d_gene: NA; len: 17; abundance: many; j_gene: TRBJ1-2; CDR3aa: CASSPSQSTLENYGYTF; CDR3nt: TGTGCCAGCTCACCATCACAAAGCACTTTAGAAAACTATGGCTACACCTTC
v_gene: TRBV11-2; d_gene: TRBD2; len: 16; abundance: many; j_gene: TRBJ2-1; CDR3aa: CASSLGPSGTYNEQFF; CDR3nt: TGTGCCAGCAGCCTAGGCCCCAGCGGGACTTACAATGAGCAGTTCTTC
v_gene: TRBV28; d_gene: TRBD2; len: 15; abundance: NA; j_gene: TRBJ2-7; CDR3aa: CASSLLAGGLGEQYF; CDR3nt: TGTGCCAGCAGTTTACTAGCGGGGGGCCTCGGAGAGCAGTACTTC
v_gene: TRBV6-6; d_gene: NA; len: 15; abundance: many; j_gene: TRBJ2-5; CDR3aa: CASSYSHSLGETQYF; CDR3nt: TGTGCCAGCAGTTACTCTCACAGTTTGGGAGAGACCCAGTACTTC
v_gene: TRBV14; d_gene: NA; len: 16; abundance: many; j_gene: TRBJ2-5; CDR3aa: CASSHDVGLAKETQYF; CDR3nt: TGTGCCAGCAGCCACGACGTCGGGCTAGCGAAAGAGACCCAGTACTTC
v_gene: TRBV20-1; d_gene: TRBD1; len: 14; abundance: many; j_gene: TRBJ1-6; CDR3aa: CSAWDRVNLSPLHF; CDR3nt: TGCAGTGCTTGGGACAGGGTAAATTTATCGCCCCTCCACTTT
v_gene: TRBV7-9; d_gene: TRBD1; len: 16; abundance: many; j_gene: TRBJ2-7; CDR3aa: CASSLSWDRDSYEQYF; CDR3nt: TGTGCCAGCAGCTTATCATGGGACAGGGACTCCTACGAGCAGTACTTC
v_gene: TRBV28; d_gene: NA; len: 12; abundance: NA; j_gene: TRBJ2-3; CDR3aa: CASSWGGATQYF; CDR3nt: TGTGCCAGCAGTTGGGGGGGGGCTACGCAGTATTTT
v_gene: TRBV7-2; d_gene: TRBD2; len: 17; abundance: many; j_gene: TRBJ2-2; CDR3aa: CASSLPLAGVRSGELFF; CDR3nt: TGTGCCAGCAGCTTACCCCTAGCGGGAGTCAGATCCGGGGAGCTGTTTTTT
v_gene: TRBV10-3; d_gene: NA; len: 14; abundance: many; j_gene: TRBJ1-5; CDR3aa: CAISDPRLNQPQHF; CDR3nt: TGTGCCATCAGTGATCCAAGGCTAAATCAGCCCCAGCATTTT
v_gene: TRBV27; d_gene: NA; len: 24; abundance: NA; j_gene: TRBJ1-1; CDR3aa: CASAVSSGRASEQFFGPGGTEAFF; CDR3nt: NA
v_gene: TRBV5-8; d_gene: NA; len: 14; abundance: many; j_gene: TRBJ2-4; CDR3aa: CASSLTGLKNIQYF; CDR3nt: TGTGCCAGCAGCTTGACGGGCCTTAAAAACATTCAGTACTTC
v_gene: TRBV5-4; d_gene: NA; len: 13; abundance: many; j_gene: TRBJ2-5; CDR3aa: CASSMRQKETQYF; CDR3nt: TGTGCCAGCAGCATGAGACAGAAAGAGACCCAGTACTTC
v_gene: TRBV27; d_gene: TRBD1; len: 18; abundance: many; j_gene: TRBJ2-7; CDR3aa: CASSQDRGQGPYSYEQYF; CDR3nt: TGTGCCAGCAGTCAGGACAGGGGGCAAGGTCCTTACTCCTACGAGCAGTACTTC
v_gene: TRBV28; d_gene: NA; len: 17; abundance: many; j_gene: TRBJ2-5; CDR3aa: CASSLASRGGGRETQYF; CDR3nt: TGTGCCAGCAGCCTCGCTTCCAGGGGGGGGGGCCGAGAGACCCAGTACTTC
v_gene: TRBV7-9; d_gene: TRBD2; len: 15; abundance: many; j_gene: TRBJ2-4; CDR3aa: CASSFTSGAKNIQYF; CDR3nt: TGTGCCAGCAGCTTTACTAGCGGGGCCAAAAACATTCAGTACTTC
v_gene: TRBV20-1; d_gene: NA; len: 14; abundance: many; j_gene: TRBJ1-1; CDR3aa: CSAKSGHLNTEAFF; CDR3nt: TGCAGTGCTAAGTCCGGACACTTGAACACTGAAGCTTTCTTT
v_gene: TRBV5-1; d_gene: NA; len: 15; abundance: many; j_gene: TRBJ2-5; CDR3aa: CASSLESYNQETQYF; CDR3nt: TGCGCCAGCAGCTTGGAATCTTACAACCAAGAGACCCAGTACTTC
v_gene: TRBV19; d_gene: TRBD1; len: 13; abundance: few; j_gene: TRBJ1-5; CDR3aa: CASSEDREKPQHF; CDR3nt: TGTGCCAGTAGTGAGGACAGGGAGAAGCCCCAGCATTTT